The 20 T cell receptor beta chains below come from one sample, sequenced in a study of shared clonotypes between healthy human individuals. Clones were sequenced by immunoSEQ multiplex PCR, and TCRdb holds only the in-frame ones, with some missing. Of some 1 million clones detected, approximately 72% appear once; the ten largest clones hold about 1.4%. The sequenced sample consisted of memory CD4+ T cells sorted from blood. The sample's subset: CD45RA-negative fraction. These receptors were collected from a man aged 18 to 30 in good health.

This clone was seen ten or more times. The V gene is TRBV7-8, the J gene TRBJ2-2, with 10 bases identical to TRBD2. The J segment lost 0 bases and the V segment lost 6 bases, leaving 13 bases of the junction unmatched. The length of the CDR3 is 19 residues. Germline V lookup: CDR1 SGHVS, CDR2 FQNEAQ. The CDR3 DNA follows: TGTGCCAGCAGACTAACCCCGACTAGCGGGCCCGCGAACACCGGGGAGCTGTTTTTT. It is translated as CASRLTPTSGPANTGELFF.

V usage is TRBV5-1 and J usage is TRBJ2-1; maybe TRBD1 (6 bases). Germline CDR1 is SGHRS and CDR2 is YFSETQ. The V and J ends lost 3 bases and 5 bases respectively, with 15 bases between them. This CDR3 contains 15 residues. CDR3 nucleotide sequence: TGCGCCAGCAGCTACCAGGGGAGTCGAAACAATGAGCAGTTCTTC. Translated, it gives CASSYQGSRNNEQFF.

CDR3 loop: CASSPGEGRHQPQHF. The DNA of the CDR3 is TGTGCCAGCTCACCAGGGGAGGGCCGGCACCAGCCCCAGCATTTT. The chain recombines TRBV18 with TRBJ1-5; D unclear. In germline, CDR1 is KGHSH, CDR2 LQKENI. The CDR3 totals 15 residues. V lost 2 bases and J 7 bases, leaving 15 bases between the germline ends. Supplemented by reference TRBV18 and TRBJ1-5, the full variable domain reads NAGVMQNPRHLVRRRGQEARLRCSPMKGHSHVYWYRQLPEEGLKFMVYLQKENIIDESGMPKERFSAEFPKEGPSILRIQQVVRGDSAAYFCASSPGEGRHQPQHFGDGTRLSIL.

This chain uses TRBV7-8 with TRBJ2-2; D gene unclear. The germline V and J ends were trimmed by 5 bases and 4 bases, with 14 bases remaining between them. Germline V gives CDR1 SGHVS, CDR2 FQNEAQ. The CDR3 runs to 15 residues. CDR3 in amino acids: CASSHPSTITGELFF. The CDR3 DNA reads TGTGCCAGCAGCCACCCCTCAACGATCACCGGGGAGCTGTTTTTT.

This chain links TRBV6-5 with TRBJ2-7, with a weak D call TRBD1 (6 bases). The CDR3 totals 12 residues. Germline V CDR1 and CDR2: MNHEY, SVGAGI. V gave up 5 bases and J gave up 6 bases, with 11 bases separating them. CDR3 sequence reads: CASSEQGFEQYF. The CDR3 DNA reads as TGTGCCAGCAGTGAACAGGGCTTCGAGCAGTACTTC.

A word on this clone: Other DNA sequences from this sample encode an identical CDR3 as well. The chain employs TRBV19 and TRBJ2-1, with D unclear. The V end lost 3 bases, the J end lost 0 bases, and 6 bases lay between the germline ends. Germline V gene data show CDR1 as LNHDA and CDR2 as SQIVND (reference sequence). The CDR3 totals 14 residues. The CDR3 sequence: CASSILSSYNEQFF. In DNA, the CDR3 is TGTGCCAGTAGTATTCTGAGCTCCTACAATGAGCAGTTCTTC.

The V call is TRBV19, the J call TRBJ2-1; D is undetermined. This CDR3 spans 11 amino acids. V gave up 8 bases and J gave up 3 bases, with 5 bases separating them. CDR1 and CDR2 (germline): LNHDA, SQIVND (reference sequence). The CDR3 protein is CASHSYNEQFF. In DNA, the CDR3 is TGTGCCAGTCACAGCTACAATGAGCAGTTCTTC.

On this clone: This sample also contains other DNA sequences that code for the same CDR3. J is TRBJ1-1 and V is TRBV5-1; possibly TRBD1 for D (6 bases). Deletions cut 3 bases from V and 2 bases from J, with 8 bases between. This CDR3 has 13 residues. Per germline, CDR1 SGHRS and CDR2 YFSETQ. The DNA for the CDR3 is TGCGCCAGCAGCTGGGGGGCTAACACTGAAGCTTTCTTT. Protein sequence: CASSWGANTEAFF.

V is TRBV5-1 and J is TRBJ2-2; no clear D gene. The CDR3 length is 15 residues. V lost 4 bases to trimming and J lost 6 bases, with 16 bases between them. The germline CDR1 and CDR2 sequences are SGHRS and YFSETQ. CDR3 sequence (DNA): TGCGCCAGCAGCATGGGCGGTGCTTTTGCCGGGGAGCTGTTTTTT. Protein: CASSMGGAFAGELFF.

This chain links TRBV6-6 with TRBJ1-6; the D gene is possibly TRBD1 (5 bases). Per germline, CDR1 MNHNY and CDR2 SVGAGI (reference sequence). The germline V and J ends were trimmed by 7 bases and 7 bases, with 14 bases remaining between them. The CDR3 runs to 14 residues. CDR3 sequence: CASNPGPSNSPLHF. For the CDR3, the DNA is TGTGCCAGCAACCCGGGACCGTCAAATTCACCCCTCCACTTT.

With regard to this clone: At the DNA level, this CDR3 is encoded by other sequences in the same sample as well. The chain joins TRBV18 to TRBJ1-1, with D unclear. The germline V and J ends were trimmed by 0 bases and 5 bases, with 7 bases remaining between them. This CDR3 is built from 13 residues. Germline CDR1 KGHSH, CDR2 LQKENI. In DNA form, the CDR3 reads TGTGCCAGCTCACCACCGTCCAAGACTGAAGCTTTCTTT. Amino acids: CASSPPSKTEAFF.

J is TRBJ1-3 and V is TRBV30; 7 bases line up with TRBD1. This CDR3 is built from 18 residues. The V segment lost 3 bases and the J segment 0 bases; nucleotides outside the gene matches: 14. The germline CDR1 and CDR2 sequences are GTSNPN and SVGIG (reference sequence). Written as DNA, the CDR3 is TGTGCCTGGAGCGATCCGGGACAGATTTCGAACTCTGGAAACACCATATATTTT. Amino acid sequence: CAWSDPGQISNSGNTIYF.

The gene calls are TRBV11-2 and TRBJ2-1; 7 nucleotides match TRBD2. The CDR3 length is 14 residues. Germline lookup yields CDR1 SGHAT and CDR2 FQNNGV. The CDR3 region has the DNA TGTGCGAGTACCGGGACTAACCCTTACAATGAGCAGTTCTTC. Protein: CASTGTNPYNEQFF.

The chain carries TRBV5-6 and TRBJ1-5; no reliable D call. Per germline, CDR1 SGHDT and CDR2 YYEEEE. V gave up 6 bases and J gave up 6 bases, with 13 bases separating them. The CDR3 sequence is 13 residues long. For the CDR3, the DNA is TGTGCCAGCACCATGGGAGTTGGTCAGCCCCAGCATTTT. Translation gives CASTMGVGQPQHF.

The V and J genes are TRBV19 and TRBJ2-3; 7 bases match TRBD1. This CDR3 has 16 amino acids. CDR1 is LNHDA and CDR2 is SQIVND in the germline V gene (reference sequence). V trimming: 4 bases; J trimming: 3 bases; junction bases outside the gene matches: 10. CDR3 sequence: CASSTGQSMRTDTQYF. CDR3 nucleotides: TGTGCCAGTAGTACGGGACAGTCTATGCGGACAGATACGCAGTATTTT.

The V gene is TRBV12-2, the J gene TRBJ1-3; the table gives TRBD1 as D, unverified against the DNA. TRBV12-2 is a pseudogene. CDR3 length: 18 residues. CDR3 loop: CASRSRRTADVSGNTIYF. The CDR3 DNA is TGTGCAAGTCGCTCGCGACGGACAGCTGATGTCTCTGGAAACACCATATATTTT.

V gene TRBV7-2 combines with J gene TRBJ2-7; 10 nucleotides agree with TRBD1. The CDR3 is 15 amino acids. Trimming cost V 6 bases and J 7 bases; bases outside gene matches: 12. CDR1 and CDR2 (germline): SGHTA, FQGNSA. CDR3 in DNA: TGTGCCAGCAGACCCGGACAGGGGGGATTCTGGGAGCAGTACTTC. It is translated as CASRPGQGGFWEQYF.

The V and J genes are TRBV9 and TRBJ1-2, with 7 bases aligning to TRBD1. Trimming at V came to 0 bases and at J to 7 bases, leaving 6 bases not matched to a gene. Per germline, CDR1 SGDLS and CDR2 YYNGEE. There are 14 residues in the CDR3. The CDR3 sequence: CASSVADREGGYTF. For the CDR3, the DNA is TGTGCCAGCAGCGTAGCTGACAGGGAGGGTGGCTACACCTTC.

The V gene is TRBV14, the J gene TRBJ2-5; 7 nucleotides agree with TRBD2. After removal of 4 bases from V and 4 bases from J, the junction contained 3 bases not matched to a gene. The CDR3 has 13 amino acids. CDR1 and CDR2 from the germline V gene are SGHDN and FVKESK. The CDR3 reads CASSLRLAETQYF. DNA of the CDR3: TGTGCCAGCAGCCTCAGACTAGCAGAGACCCAGTACTTC. The full variable domain, rest sourced from reference TRBV14 and TRBJ2-5, is EAGVTQFPSHSVIEKGQTVTLRCDPISGHDNLYWYRRVMGKEIKFLLHFVKESKQDESGMPNNRFLAERTGGTYSTLKVQPAELEDSGVYFCASSLRLAETQYFGPGTRLLVL.

The V gene is TRBV7-9, the J gene TRBJ2-5; D might be TRBD2 (6 bases). Germline values: CDR1 SEHNR, CDR2 FQNEAQ (reference sequence). CDR3 length equals 14 residues. V lost 4 bases, J lost 7 bases, and 16 bases lay in between. CDR3 in DNA: TGTGCCAGCAGCTACTGGGGCGGGGAAGGGACCCAGTACTTC. It yields the protein CASSYWGGEGTQYF.